This T cell receptor beta chain was found in a study of T cell responses to AZD1222 COVID-19 vaccine (dated by TCRdb to about 2021). Concerning the study at large: TCR sequencing was performed for 233 trial participants, of whom about 210 were given two doses of AZD1222 and around 25 were given two doses of MenACWY control vaccine. Trial participants were enrolled by age into 18-55, 56-69 and 70-plus year subgroups, with roughly 160, 29 and 62 TCR-sequenced participants respectively. What the authors observed across the whole study: After two AZD1222 doses, spike-specific TCR breadth and depth were significantly higher than at day 0 and than in MenACWY recipients. Because no day 14 peak-response samples were available, repertoires were characterized only after the peak T cell response. Only a handful of AZD1222 recipients were SARS-CoV-2 seropositive at baseline, limiting conclusions about previously exposed vaccinees. Reportedly, almost half of the unique spike-specific TCRs recognized epitopes lying outside the regions that are mutated in the B.1.351 and B.1.1.7 variants. In the small 56-69-year group, the increase in depth fell short of significance, most likely because of low power. CD4 TCRs associated with the vaccine covered the entire spike protein, and the dominant responses were in regions 160-218 and 743-854. Participants were mostly white British, with more females than males. The authors suggested clonal diversity may have been underestimated.

A remark on this clone: Its binding antigen is unknown. No qualities accompany the bases; no much larger clone lies one base away.

What this sample's time point label stands for: baseline before first vaccination. What this sample's treatment or condition label stands for: meningococcal conjugate vaccine given as trial control. Samples from vaccinated people were obtained from the UK trials COV001 and COV002, which included a single-blind randomized controlled phase 2/3 trial of AZD1222 (ChAdOx1 nCoV-19) in healthy adults. For TCRbeta chain sequencing, PBMC samples were collected from trial participants at day 0 and at day 28 after the second dose. The CDR3 regions of human TCRbeta chains were subjected to immunosequencing. On the study's bioinformatics: Repertoire TCRs were matched against a reference library of SARS-CoV-2-specific TCRs generated with the MIRA antigen-specificity platform. Breadth was defined as the fraction of unique TCRs that were SARS-CoV-2-associated, and depth was defined as the fraction of total T cells that were SARS-CoV-2-associated. Using the MIRA data, each spike-specific TCR was assigned both to the spike region to which the TCR was reactive and to a CD4 or CD8 class. Log10-transformed breadth and depth values were compared by one-way ANOVA with Sidak's multiple comparisons tests. In its TCRdb copy, this immuneACCESS table keeps in-frame sequences only and misses some clones. Where compared with another copy, unresolved V genes explain less than half of these, and the others have no known cause. V and J calls and clone size come straight from that table; D and trimming were deduced from the DNA. For this sample the table gives 120,000 or so clones, of which 90% were detected only once. Of the sample, 4% to 5.5% is held by the ten largest clones.

The clonotype was recovered from an adult in good health. The material sequenced was peripheral blood, taken on day 0 of MenACWY control vaccination.

The CDR3: CASSLSTSGRYEQFF. The base sequence is TGTGCCAGCAGCTTAAGCACTAGCGGGAGGTATGAGCAGTTCTTC. The sequence links TRBV7-2 to TRBJ2-1; 12 nucleotides in the junction match TRBD2. The V end gives up 2 bases and the J end 8 bases, leaving 4 bases in the junction not matched to a gene. CDR1 is given as SGHTA and CDR2 as FQGNSA, both from the germline V gene. There are 15 amino acids in the CDR3, from cysteine to phenylalanine inclusive. Just CDR3 DNA is preserved here, 45 bases in frame from base 1.